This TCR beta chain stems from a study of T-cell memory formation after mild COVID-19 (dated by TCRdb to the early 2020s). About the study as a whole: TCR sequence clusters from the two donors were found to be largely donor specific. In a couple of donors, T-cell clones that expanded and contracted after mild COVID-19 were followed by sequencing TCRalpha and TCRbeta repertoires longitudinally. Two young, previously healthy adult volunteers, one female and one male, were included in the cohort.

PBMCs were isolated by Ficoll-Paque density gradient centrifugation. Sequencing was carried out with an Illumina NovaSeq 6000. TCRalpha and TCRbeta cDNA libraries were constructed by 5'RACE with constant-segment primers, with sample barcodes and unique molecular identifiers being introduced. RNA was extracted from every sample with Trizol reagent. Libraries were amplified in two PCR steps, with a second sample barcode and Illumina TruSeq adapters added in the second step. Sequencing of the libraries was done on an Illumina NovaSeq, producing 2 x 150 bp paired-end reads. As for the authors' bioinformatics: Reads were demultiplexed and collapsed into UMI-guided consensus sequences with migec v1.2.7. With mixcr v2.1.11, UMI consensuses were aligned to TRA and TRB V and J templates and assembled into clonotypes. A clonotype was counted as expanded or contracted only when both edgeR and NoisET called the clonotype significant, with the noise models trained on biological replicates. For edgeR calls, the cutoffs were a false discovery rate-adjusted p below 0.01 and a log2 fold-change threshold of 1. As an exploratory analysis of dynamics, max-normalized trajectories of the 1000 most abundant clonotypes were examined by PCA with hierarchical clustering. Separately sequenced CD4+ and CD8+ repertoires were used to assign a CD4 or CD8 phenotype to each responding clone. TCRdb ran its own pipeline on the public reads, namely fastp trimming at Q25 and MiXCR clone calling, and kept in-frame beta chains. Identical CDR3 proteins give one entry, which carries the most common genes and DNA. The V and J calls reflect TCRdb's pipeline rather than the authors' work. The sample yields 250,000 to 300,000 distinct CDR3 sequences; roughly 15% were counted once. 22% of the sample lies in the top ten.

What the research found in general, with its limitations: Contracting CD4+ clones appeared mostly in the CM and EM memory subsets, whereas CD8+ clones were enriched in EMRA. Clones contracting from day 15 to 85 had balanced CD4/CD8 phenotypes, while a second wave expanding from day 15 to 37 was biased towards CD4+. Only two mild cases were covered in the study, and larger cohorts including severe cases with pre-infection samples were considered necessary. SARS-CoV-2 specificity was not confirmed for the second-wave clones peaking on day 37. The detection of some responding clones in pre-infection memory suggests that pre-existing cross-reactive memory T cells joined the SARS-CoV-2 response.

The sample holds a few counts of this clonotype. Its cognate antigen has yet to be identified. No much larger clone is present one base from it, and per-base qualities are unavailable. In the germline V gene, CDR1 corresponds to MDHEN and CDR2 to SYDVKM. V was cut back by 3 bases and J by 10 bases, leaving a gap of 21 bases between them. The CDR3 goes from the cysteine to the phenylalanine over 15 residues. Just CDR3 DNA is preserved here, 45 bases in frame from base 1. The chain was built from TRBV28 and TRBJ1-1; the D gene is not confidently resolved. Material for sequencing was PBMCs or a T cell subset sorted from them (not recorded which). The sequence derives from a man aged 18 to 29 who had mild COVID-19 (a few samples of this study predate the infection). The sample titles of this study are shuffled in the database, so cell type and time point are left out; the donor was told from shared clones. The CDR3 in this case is CASSFPHFGARGAFF. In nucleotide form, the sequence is TGTGCCAGCAGTTTTCCCCATTTTGGAGCACGGGGAGCTTTCTTT.